This TCR beta chain is from a study of T cell repertoires in cytomegalovirus infection. Study overall: Public TCR beta signatures provided an indication of both CMV infection and a matching HLA type.

TCRdb called the reads again in MiXCR, with one record for every CDR3 protein. The table has fewer than 200,000 distinct CDR3 sequences, about 20% seen once; the top ten hold 25%. General study points: In two of eight donors, the top clonotype was HLA-C-restricted CMV-specific. Based on cumulative public TCR beta family frequency, carriers of CMV plus the relevant HLA were identified.

The CDR3 is 11 amino acids. V lost 6 bases, J lost 6 bases, and 9 bases lay in between. CDR1 is MNHEY, CDR2 SMNVEV, per germline (reference sequence). Concerning this clonotype itself: Its antigen is currently unknown.

The chain recombines TRBV27 with TRBJ2-7; no reliable D call. This TCR was sampled from a human donor in good health (CMV status not recorded). Some clones in this sample may be carry-over from other donors' samples. The specimen was CD8+ T cells from cultured PBMCs, collected from culture after CMV antigen stimulation. For the CDR3, the DNA is TGTGCCAGCAGCGTCGGTGGCGAGCAGTACTTC. Amino acids: CASSVGGEQYF.